The TCR beta chain under discussion was sequenced for a study of Graves' ophthalmopathy and Graves' hyperthyroidism. Study-level background: Samples of peripheral blood were obtained at initial diagnosis, prior to treatment of any kind.

This clonotype turned up a few times. Its target is unknown. Scientists amplified the TCR beta CDR3 regions from RNA transcripts. First-round RT-PCR relied on HTBI primers, and a second-round multiplex PCR came next. From the multiplex PCR reads, TCRdb called clonotypes with MiXCR, one entry per CDR3 protein. The sample has 57,000 or so distinct CDR3 sequences; roughly 47% are singletons. Among the exclusions were patients with other autoimmune diseases, uncontrolled infections, pregnancy or lactation. Findings and limits, study-wide: Ophthalmopathy versus stable hyperthyroidism: 13-signature model gave 87.88% sensitivity, 75% to 82% specificity. Forecasting of ophthalmopathy progression by the model achieved 60% to 71% sensitivity and less than 80% specificity.

The sample comprised peripheral blood. The sequence was collected from an adult woman with Graves' ophthalmopathy.

The CDR3 coding sequence is TGTGCCAGCAGCGTAGCGGCAGGGATGACCTACGAGCAGTACTTC. This gives the protein CASSVAAGMTYEQYF. The rearrangement joins TRBV9 to TRBJ2-7; the D gene is possibly TRBD1 (5 bases). From germline, CDR1 is SGDLS and CDR2 YYNGEE. V dropped 0 bases and J dropped 2 bases, with 12 bases sitting between them. CDR3 size: 15 residues.